Sequencing of this T cell receptor beta chain was carried out in a study of Graves' ophthalmopathy and Graves' hyperthyroidism (dated by TCRdb to between 2017 and 2018). Study-wide context: Hyperthyroidism was considered stable if no progression to ophthalmopathy occurred within 18 months of follow-up. An independent validation cohort comprised around 19 hyperthyroidism patients and over 15 patients who later progressed from hyperthyroidism to ophthalmopathy. In more than five hyperthyroidism patients, T-cell repertoires of thyroid tissue and blood were compared. The study used signatures of the TCR beta repertoire to tell Graves' ophthalmopathy apart from Graves' hyperthyroidism and to predict which patients would progress to ophthalmopathy. Following sample collection, hyperthyroidism patients were given methimazole at a starting dose of 30 mg daily, and ophthalmopathy patients were given high-dose intravenous methylprednisolone. A discovery set of 95 to 100 patients (approximately 42 ophthalmopathy, under 65 stable hyperthyroidism) was enrolled to explore V-J signatures distinguishing ophthalmopathy from hyperthyroidism. In total, some 130 blood samples were TCR-sequenced: 43 ophthalmopathy, approximately 80 hyperthyroidism and around 17 hyperthyroidism-to-ophthalmopathy patients.

Trimming takes 2 bases from V and 0 bases from J, and the germline ends sit 10 bases apart. The germline V gene gives CDR1 as MGHRA and CDR2 as YSYEKL. From the cysteine up to the phenylalanine, the CDR3 has a length of 15 residues. Only the CDR3 region is kept as DNA, spanning 45 bases read in frame from base 1. The hyperthyroidism patients were 18 to 65 years old and newly diagnosed, with a disease duration of less than 2 months. Patients with other autoimmune diseases, uncontrolled infections, pregnancy or lactation were excluded from the study. Diagnosis was based on clinical symptoms, serum thyroxine, TRAb, thyroid ultrasound and orbital computed tomography. Trizol reagent was used to extract the total RNA, and its quality was then checked on an Agilent 2100 Bioanalyzer. Here is what the overall study found, with its caveats: Most of the expanded thyroid clonotypes with a frequency above 0.001 were also detected in blood, and it was suggested that the thyroid immune response may be reflected by blood repertoires. In validation, the model predicted ophthalmopathy progression with about 70% sensitivity and approximately 75% specificity; 12 predicted patients were CT-confirmed with GO in a median of about 7.1 months. The 13-signature model separated ophthalmopathy from stable hyperthyroidism with roughly 88% sensitivity and around 84% specificity in cross-validation, and 80%/75% in the test set. No statistical method was used to set the sample size in advance, and the investigators knew which group each participant was assigned to.

This clonotype showed up just a few times. What antigen it recognizes has not been identified. No quality values exist for individual bases; no much larger clone is one base distant. For repertoire sequencing, the TCR beta CDR3 regions were amplified from RNA transcripts. The first round of RT-PCR was done with HTBI primers and the Qiagen OneStep RT-PCR kit, and was followed by a second round of multiplex PCR, then size selection and purification. Libraries were sequenced paired-end with 100 bp reads on an Illumina HiSeq2000. Regarding the original processing steps: SOAPnuke was used to process the reads, throwing out any read that had adapters, had uncalled bases, had a mean Phred below 15, or lacked an exact constant-primer or identifier match. COPE v1.2.5 was used to merge the high-quality paired reads. Each unique nucleotide sequence was treated as a clonotype, and MiTCR v1.1 was used to align the clonotypes to the IMGT TRB V, D and J references. The analysis was limited to V-J combinations with a frequency above 0.0001, which together covered more than 99% of repertoires. For each V-J combination, a TCR clonal expansion and chaos score was defined as F50 clonal expansion divided by the chaos observed in the TCRdist matrix. Welch's t-statistics and random forest were used to reduce the features to some 13 V-J combinations, which were then used as input to a naive Bayes classifier. The similarity between thyroid and blood repertoires was quantified using the Morisita-Horn index. TCRdb reprocessing: public reads trimmed at Q25 with fastp, clones called with MiXCR, in-frame beta chains kept. Rows merge per CDR3 protein into single entries with the most common DNA and genes. The V and J calls here are based on TCRdb, not the publication. Present in this sample are around 520,000 distinct CDR3 sequences, less than 40% of which were seen just once. Roughly 4.5% of the sample comes from the top ten.

The chain is assembled from TRBV4-1 and TRBJ1-1, with the D gene not clear enough to name. This receptor was taken from an adult man with Graves' hyperthyroidism. Source material: peripheral blood or thyroid tissue (not recorded which). CDR3 protein: CASSQFTRMNTEAFF. The bases read TGCGCCAGCAGCCAATTTACGAGGATGAACACTGAAGCTTTCTTT.